This T cell receptor (beta chain) came from a study of STAT3 mutations in large granular lymphocyte leukemia. The study, taken as a whole, reports: At least one immunodominant TCR beta clonotype appeared in every T-cell large granular lymphocyte leukemia patient. Sampling intervals varied between patients and samples.

This clone is judged medium-sized. Its cognate antigen is unknown. The CDR3 runs 15 residues. Germline trimming cut 3 bases from V and 2 bases from J; bases unmatched to any gene: 5. The germline V gene has CDR1 MNHEY and CDR2 SMNVEV (reference sequence). TCRdb's copy holds only in-frame clones and misses some; the assay was immunoSEQ multiplex PCR. The repertoire holds about 34,000 clones, around 85% seen once, with roughly 13% in the top ten. This TCR came from a man in his 60s with T-cell large granular lymphocyte leukemia. Some clones in this sample may be carry-over from other donors' samples. The chain uses TRBV27 and TRBJ1-2; TRBD1 matches 8 bases. Sequencing input: peripheral blood mononuclear cells. The CDR3 loop reads CASSFQGARNYGYTF. The DNA for the CDR3 is TGTGCCAGCAGTTTTCAGGGGGCGAGGAACTATGGCTACACCTTC.